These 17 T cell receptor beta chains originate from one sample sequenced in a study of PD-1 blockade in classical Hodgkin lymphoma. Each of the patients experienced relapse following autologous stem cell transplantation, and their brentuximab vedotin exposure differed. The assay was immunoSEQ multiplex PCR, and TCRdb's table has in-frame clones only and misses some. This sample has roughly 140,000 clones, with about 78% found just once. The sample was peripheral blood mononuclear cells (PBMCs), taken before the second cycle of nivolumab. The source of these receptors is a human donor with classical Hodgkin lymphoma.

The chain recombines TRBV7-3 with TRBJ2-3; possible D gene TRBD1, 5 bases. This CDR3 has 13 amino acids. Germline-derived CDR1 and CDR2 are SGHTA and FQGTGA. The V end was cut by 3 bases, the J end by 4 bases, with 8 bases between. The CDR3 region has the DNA TGTGCCAGCAGCTTCCAGGGCTCAGATACGCAGTATTTT. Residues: CASSFQGSDTQYF.

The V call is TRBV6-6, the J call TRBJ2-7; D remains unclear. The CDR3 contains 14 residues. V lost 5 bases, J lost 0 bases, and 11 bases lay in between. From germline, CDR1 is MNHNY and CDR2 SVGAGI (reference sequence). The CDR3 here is CASSTLHTSYEQYF. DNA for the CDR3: TGTGCCAGCAGTACTCTTCATACCTCCTACGAGCAGTACTTC.

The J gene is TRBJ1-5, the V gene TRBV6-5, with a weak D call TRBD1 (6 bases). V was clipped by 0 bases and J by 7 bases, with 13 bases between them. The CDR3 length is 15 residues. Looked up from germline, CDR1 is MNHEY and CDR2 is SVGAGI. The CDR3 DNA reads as TGTGCCAGCAGTTACTCGTGGGGGGGCCGGCAGCCCCAGCATTTT. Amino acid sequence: CASSYSWGGRQPQHF.

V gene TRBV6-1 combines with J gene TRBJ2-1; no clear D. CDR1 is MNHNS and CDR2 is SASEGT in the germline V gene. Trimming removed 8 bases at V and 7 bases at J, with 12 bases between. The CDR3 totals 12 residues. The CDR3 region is CASRLWANEQFF. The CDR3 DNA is TGTGCCAGCCGCCTCTGGGCAAATGAGCAGTTCTTC.

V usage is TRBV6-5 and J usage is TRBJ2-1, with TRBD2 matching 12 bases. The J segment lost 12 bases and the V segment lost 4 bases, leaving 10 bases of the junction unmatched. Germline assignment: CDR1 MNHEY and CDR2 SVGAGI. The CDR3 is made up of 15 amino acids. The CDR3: CASSSPGLAGYVQFF. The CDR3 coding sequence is TGTGCCAGCAGTTCGCCCGGACTAGCGGGATATGTGCAGTTCTTC.

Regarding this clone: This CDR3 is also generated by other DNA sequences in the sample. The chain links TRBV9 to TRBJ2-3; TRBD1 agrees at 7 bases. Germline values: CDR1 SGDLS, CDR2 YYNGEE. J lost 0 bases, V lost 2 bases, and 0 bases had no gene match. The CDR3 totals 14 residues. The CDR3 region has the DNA TGTGCCAGCAGCGTGGGACAGAGCACAGATACGCAGTATTTT. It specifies CASSVGQSTDTQYF.

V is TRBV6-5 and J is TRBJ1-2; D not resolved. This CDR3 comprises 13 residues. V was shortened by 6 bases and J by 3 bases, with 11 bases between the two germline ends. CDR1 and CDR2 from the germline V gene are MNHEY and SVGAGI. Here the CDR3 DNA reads TGTGCCAGCAGCCGGACCGCCGACTATGGCTACACCTTC. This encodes CASSRTADYGYTF.

The CDR3 reads CASSPSGLADHTDTQYF. In nucleotides, the CDR3 is TGTGCCAGCTCCCCCAGCGGGCTAGCGGACCACACAGATACGCAGTATTTT. The chain carries TRBV7-9 and TRBJ2-3; 7 bases are a match to TRBD2. Germline V gene lookup returns CDR1 SEHNR and CDR2 FQNEAQ (reference sequence). The V segment lost 8 bases and the J segment 2 bases; nucleotides outside the gene matches: 16. The CDR3 extends over 17 amino acids.

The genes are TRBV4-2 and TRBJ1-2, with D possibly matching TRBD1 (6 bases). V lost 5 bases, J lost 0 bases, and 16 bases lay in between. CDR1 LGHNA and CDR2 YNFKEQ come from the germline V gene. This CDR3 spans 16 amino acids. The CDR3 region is CASSTASGTTNYGYTF. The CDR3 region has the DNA TGTGCCAGCAGCACCGCGTCCGGGACAACTAACTATGGCTACACCTTC.

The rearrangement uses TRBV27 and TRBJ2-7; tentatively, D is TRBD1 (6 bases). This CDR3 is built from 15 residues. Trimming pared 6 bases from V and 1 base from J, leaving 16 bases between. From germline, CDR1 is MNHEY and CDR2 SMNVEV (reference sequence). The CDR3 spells CASRIIYRDSYEQYF. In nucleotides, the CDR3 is TGTGCCAGCAGGATAATATACAGGGATTCCTACGAGCAGTACTTC.

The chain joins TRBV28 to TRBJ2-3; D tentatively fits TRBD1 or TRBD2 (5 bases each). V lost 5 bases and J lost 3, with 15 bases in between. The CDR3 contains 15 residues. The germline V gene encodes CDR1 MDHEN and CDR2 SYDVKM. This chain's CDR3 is CASSIEGPGTDTQYF. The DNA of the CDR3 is TGTGCCAGCAGTATTGAGGGACCAGGGACAGATACGCAGTATTTT.

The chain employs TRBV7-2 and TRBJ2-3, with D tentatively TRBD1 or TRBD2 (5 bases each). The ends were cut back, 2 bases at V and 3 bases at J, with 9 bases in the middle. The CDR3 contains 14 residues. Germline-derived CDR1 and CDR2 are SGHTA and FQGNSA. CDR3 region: CASSLNGATDTQYF. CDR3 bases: TGTGCCAGCAGCTTAAACGGGGCTACAGATACGCAGTATTTT.

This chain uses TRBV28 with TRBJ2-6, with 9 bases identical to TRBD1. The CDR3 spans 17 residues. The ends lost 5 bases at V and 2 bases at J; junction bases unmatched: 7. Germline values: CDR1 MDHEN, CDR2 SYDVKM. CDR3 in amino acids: CASSKNRGLPGANVLTF. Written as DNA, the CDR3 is TGTGCCAGCAGTAAGAACAGGGGGCTTCCTGGGGCCAACGTCCTGACTTTC.

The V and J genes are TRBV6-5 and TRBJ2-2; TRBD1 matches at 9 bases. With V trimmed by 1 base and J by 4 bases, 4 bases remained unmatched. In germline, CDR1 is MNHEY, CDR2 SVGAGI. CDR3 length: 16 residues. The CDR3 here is CASSYWTGVFTGELFF. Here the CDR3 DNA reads TGTGCCAGCAGTTACTGGACAGGGGTGTTCACCGGGGAGCTGTTTTTT.

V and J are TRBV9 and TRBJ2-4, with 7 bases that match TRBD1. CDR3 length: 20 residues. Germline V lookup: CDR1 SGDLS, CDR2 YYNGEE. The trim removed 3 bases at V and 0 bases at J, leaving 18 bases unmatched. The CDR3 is CASSASRDSGTLQAKNIQYF. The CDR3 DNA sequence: TGTGCCAGCAGCGCCTCCCGGGACAGTGGCACCCTTCAAGCCAAAAACATTCAGTACTTC. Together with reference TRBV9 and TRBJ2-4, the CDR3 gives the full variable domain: DSGVTQTPKHLITATGQRVTLRCSPRSGDLSVYWYQQSLDQGLQFLIQYYNGEERAKGNILERFSAQQFPDLHSELNLSSLELGDSALYFCASSASRDSGTLQAKNIQYFGAGTRLSVL.

CDR3 region: CASRGAGFYEQYF. The CDR3 region has the DNA TGTGCCTCCCGGGGGGCAGGTTTCTACGAGCAGTACTTC. This rearrangement joins TRBV30 to TRBJ2-7, with a possible D match to TRBD2 (7 bases). The CDR3 is 13 residues long. V was clipped by 7 bases and J by 3 bases, with 16 bases between them. Germline CDR1 and CDR2: GTSNPN and SVGIG (reference sequence). Full variable domain (missing parts from reference TRBV30 and TRBJ2-7): SQTIHQWPATLVQPVGSPLSLECTVEGTSNPNLYWYRQAAGRGLQLLFYSVGIGQISSEVPQNLSASRPQDRQFILSSKKLLLSDSGFYLCASRGAGFYEQYFGPGTRLTVT.

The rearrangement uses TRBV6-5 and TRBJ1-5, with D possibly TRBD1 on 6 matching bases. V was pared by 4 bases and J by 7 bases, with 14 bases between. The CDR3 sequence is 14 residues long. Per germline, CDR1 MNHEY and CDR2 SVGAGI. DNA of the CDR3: TGTGCCAGCAGTTCGGGGTCCGGGGGCCAGCCCCAGCATTTT. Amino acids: CASSSGSGGQPQHF.